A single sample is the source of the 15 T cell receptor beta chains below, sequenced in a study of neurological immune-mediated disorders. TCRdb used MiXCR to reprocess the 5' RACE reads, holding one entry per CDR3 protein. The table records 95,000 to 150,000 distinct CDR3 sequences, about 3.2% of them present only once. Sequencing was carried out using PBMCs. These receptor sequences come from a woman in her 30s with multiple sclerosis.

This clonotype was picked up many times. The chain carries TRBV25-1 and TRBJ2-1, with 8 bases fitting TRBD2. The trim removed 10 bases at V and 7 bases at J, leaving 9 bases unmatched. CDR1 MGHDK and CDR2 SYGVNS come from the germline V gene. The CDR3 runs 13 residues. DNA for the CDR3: TGTGCCATAGCAGCGGGAGTAGCGAATGAGCAGTTCTTC. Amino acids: CAIAAGVANEQFF.

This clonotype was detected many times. CDR3 DNA sequence: TGCAGTGCTAGAGATAGGGACTATTGGAACACCGGGGAGCTGTTTTTT. Protein: CSARDRDYWNTGELFF. The J gene is TRBJ2-2, the V gene TRBV20-1; 7 bases are shared with TRBD2. J lost 1 base, V lost 0 bases, and 5 bases had no gene match. This CDR3 is 16 amino acids long. Germline loops: CDR1 DFQATT, CDR2 SNEGSKA (reference sequence).

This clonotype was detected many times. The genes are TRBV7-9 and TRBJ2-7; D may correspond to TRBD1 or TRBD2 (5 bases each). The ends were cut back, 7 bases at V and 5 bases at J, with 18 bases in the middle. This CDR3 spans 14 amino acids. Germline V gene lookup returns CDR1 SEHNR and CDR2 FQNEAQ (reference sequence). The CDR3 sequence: CASTFGPWDHEQYF. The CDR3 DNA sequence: TGTGCCAGCACCTTCGGGCCCTGGGACCACGAGCAGTACTTC.

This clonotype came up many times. CDR3: CASAPSGGTDTQYF. The CDR3 nucleotides are TGTGCCAGCGCCCCCTCGGGGGGCACAGATACGCAGTATTTT. V gene TRBV7-2 combines with J gene TRBJ2-3, with D tentatively TRBD2 (6 bases). Germline CDR1 SGHTA, CDR2 FQGNSA. The CDR3 runs 14 residues. V was pared by 8 bases and J by 1 base, with 13 bases between.

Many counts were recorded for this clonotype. The CDR3 reads CASSLWDSMNTEAFF. CDR3 nucleotides: TGTGCCAGCAGCTTGTGGGACAGCATGAACACTGAAGCTTTCTTT. The chain recombines TRBV7-9 with TRBJ1-1; 7 bases map to TRBD1. CDR1 is SEHNR and CDR2 is FQNEAQ in the germline V gene (reference sequence). The CDR3 has 15 residues. After removal of 3 bases from V and 0 bases from J, the junction contained 4 bases not matched to a gene.

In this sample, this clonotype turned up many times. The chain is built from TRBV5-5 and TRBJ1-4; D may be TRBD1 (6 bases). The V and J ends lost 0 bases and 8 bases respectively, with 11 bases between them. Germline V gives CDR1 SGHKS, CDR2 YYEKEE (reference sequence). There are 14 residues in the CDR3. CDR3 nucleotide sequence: TGTGCCAGCAGCTTGGACAGGGCTTCCGAAAAACTGTTTTTT. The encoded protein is CASSLDRASEKLFF. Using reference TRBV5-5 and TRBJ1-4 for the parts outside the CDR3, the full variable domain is DAGVTQSPTHLIKTRGQQVTLRCSPISGHKSVSWYQQVLGQGPQFIFQYYEKEERGRGNFPDRFSARQFPNYSSELNVNALLLGDSALYLCASSLDRASEKLFFGSGTQLSVL.

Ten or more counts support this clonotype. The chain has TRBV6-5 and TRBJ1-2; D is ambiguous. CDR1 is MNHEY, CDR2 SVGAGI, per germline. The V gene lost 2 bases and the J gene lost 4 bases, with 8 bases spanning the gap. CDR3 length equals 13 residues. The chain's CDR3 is CASSYLTGYGYTF. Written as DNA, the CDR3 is TGTGCCAGCAGTTACCTCACGGGCTATGGCTACACCTTC.

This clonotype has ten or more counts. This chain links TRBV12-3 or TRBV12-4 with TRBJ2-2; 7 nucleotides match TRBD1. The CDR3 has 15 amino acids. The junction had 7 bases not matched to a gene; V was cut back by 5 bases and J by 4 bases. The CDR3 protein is CASSLQGQVTGELFF. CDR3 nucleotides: TGTGCCAGCAGTCTTCAAGGACAGGTCACCGGGGAGCTGTTTTTT.

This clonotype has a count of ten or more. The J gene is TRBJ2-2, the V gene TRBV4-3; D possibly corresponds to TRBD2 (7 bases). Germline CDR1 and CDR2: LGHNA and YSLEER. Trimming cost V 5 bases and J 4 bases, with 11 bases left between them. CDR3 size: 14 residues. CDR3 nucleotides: TGCGCCAGCAGCATAGGGGGGGTCACCGGGGAGCTGTTTTTT. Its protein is CASSIGGVTGELFF.

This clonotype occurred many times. CDR3 in amino acids: CATSDGREETQYF. CDR3 nucleotide sequence: TGTGCCACCAGTGACGGCAGGGAAGAGACCCAGTACTTC. The chain uses TRBV24-1 and TRBJ2-5; possible D gene TRBD1, 5 bases. Germline loops: CDR1 KGHDR, CDR2 SFDVKD. CDR3 length: 13 residues. V lost 4 bases and J 3 bases, leaving 8 bases between the germline ends.

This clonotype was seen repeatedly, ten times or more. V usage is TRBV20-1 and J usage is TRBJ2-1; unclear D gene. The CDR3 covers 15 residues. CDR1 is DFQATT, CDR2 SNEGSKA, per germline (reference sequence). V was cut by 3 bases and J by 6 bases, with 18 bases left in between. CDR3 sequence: CSASRVEMKSNEQFF. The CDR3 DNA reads TGCAGTGCTAGTAGGGTTGAAATGAAGAGCAATGAGCAGTTCTTC.

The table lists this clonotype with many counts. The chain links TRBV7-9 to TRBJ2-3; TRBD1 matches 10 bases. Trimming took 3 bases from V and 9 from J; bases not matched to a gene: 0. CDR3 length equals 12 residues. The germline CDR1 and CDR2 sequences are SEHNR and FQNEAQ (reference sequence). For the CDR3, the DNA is TGTGCCAGCAGCTTGACAGGGGGCACGCAGTATTTT. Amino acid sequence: CASSLTGGTQYF.

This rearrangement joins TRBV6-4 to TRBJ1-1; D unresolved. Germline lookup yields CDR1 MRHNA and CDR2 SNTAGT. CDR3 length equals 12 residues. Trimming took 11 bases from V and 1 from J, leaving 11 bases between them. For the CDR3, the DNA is TGTGCCGGAGGACCGAGGAACACTGAAGCTTTCTTT. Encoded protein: CAGGPRNTEAFF.

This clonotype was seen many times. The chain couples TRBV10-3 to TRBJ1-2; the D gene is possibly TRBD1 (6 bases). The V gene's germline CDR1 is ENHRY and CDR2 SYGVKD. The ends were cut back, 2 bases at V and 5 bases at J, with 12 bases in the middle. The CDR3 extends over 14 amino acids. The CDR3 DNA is TGTGCCATCAGTGAGCTTACAGGGCCATATGGCTACACCTTC. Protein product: CAISELTGPYGYTF.

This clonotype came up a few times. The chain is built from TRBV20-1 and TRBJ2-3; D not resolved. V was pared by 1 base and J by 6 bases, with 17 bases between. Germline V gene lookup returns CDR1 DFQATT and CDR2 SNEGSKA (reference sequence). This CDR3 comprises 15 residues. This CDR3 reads CSARVFSTSVDTQYF. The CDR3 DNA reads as TGCAGTGCTAGAGTCTTCAGTACTTCCGTCGATACGCAGTATTTT.